Listed here are 27 T cell receptor beta chains from one sample, sequenced in a study of cytomegalovirus exposure and HLA in healthy donors. PCR amplification relied on 60 Vbeta primers (plus 13 Jbeta primers). Profiled with immunoSEQ multiplex PCR; TCRdb holds only in-frame clones, not every one. The sample yields fewer than 65,000 clones, 87% seen once. Sequenced: PBMCs. Receptors originate from a man between 18 and 29 years old in good health and CMV-seronegative.

The rearrangement links TRBV4-1 to TRBJ1-1, with a possible D match to TRBD1 (5 bases). V shed 3 bases and J shed 0 bases, with 8 bases lying between them. This CDR3 spans 14 amino acids. Germline V gives CDR1 MGHRA, CDR2 YSYEKL. Here the CDR3 reads CASSHRAMNTEAFF. The CDR3 coding sequence is TGCGCCAGCAGCCACAGGGCGATGAACACTGAAGCTTTCTTT.

The rearrangement joins TRBV10-3 to TRBJ2-2; possible D gene TRBD2, 6 bases. The germline gives CDR1 ENHRY, CDR2 SYGVKD. Deletions cut 6 bases from V and 5 bases from J, with 13 bases between. The CDR3 covers 14 residues. The chain's CDR3 is CAISLGGLTGELFF. DNA of the CDR3: TGTGCCATCAGCCTGGGAGGACTTACCGGGGAGCTGTTTTTT.

V and J are TRBV19 and TRBJ1-1; D perhaps matches TRBD1 (6 bases). The CDR3 contains 13 residues. Trimming removed 0 bases at V and 6 bases at J, with 8 bases between. CDR1 and CDR2 (germline): LNHDA, SQIVND (reference sequence). The CDR3 region has the DNA TGTGCCAGTAGTATAGACAGGGGAGCTGAAGCTTTCTTT. This codes for CASSIDRGAEAFF.

The chain joins TRBV5-1 to TRBJ2-3, with D perhaps TRBD2 (7 bases). CDR1 and CDR2 from the germline V gene are SGHRS and YFSETQ. V was clipped by 2 bases and J by 3 bases, with 19 bases between them. This CDR3 is built from 17 residues. The CDR3 loop reads CASSFDGGRMRTDTQYF. The CDR3 DNA is TGCGCCAGCAGCTTCGACGGGGGGCGGATGAGGACAGATACGCAGTATTTT. Drawing the rest from reference TRBV5-1 and TRBJ2-3, the complete variable domain is KAGVTQTPRYLIKTRGQQVTLSCSPISGHRSVSWYQQTPGQGLQFLFEYFSETQRNKGNFPGRFSGRQFSNSRSEMNVSTLELGDSALYLCASSFDGGRMRTDTQYFGPGTRLTVL.

DNA for the CDR3: TGCGCCAGCAGCTTCCCTAGCGGGGGGCAACAAGAGACCCAGTACTTC. This codes for CASSFPSGGQQETQYF. The J gene is TRBJ2-5, the V gene TRBV5-1; 11 bases align to TRBD2. The CDR3 runs to 16 residues. V gave up 2 bases and J gave up 2 bases; unmatched junction bases: 5. The germline CDR1 and CDR2 sequences are SGHRS and YFSETQ.

The chain links TRBV29-1 to TRBJ1-5; D unclear. The CDR3 has 13 amino acids. Trimming took 7 bases from V and 6 from J, leaving 16 bases between them. The germline gives CDR1 SQVTM, CDR2 ANQGSEA. The CDR3 is CSAETDSGQPQHF. CDR3 sequence (DNA): TGCAGCGCCGAGACCGATAGCGGTCAGCCCCAGCATTTT. Based on the CDR3 plus reference TRBV29-1 and TRBJ1-5, the full variable domain is SAVISQKPSRDICQRGTSLTIQCQVDSQVTMMFWYRQQPGQSLTLIATANQGSEATYESGFVIDKFPISRPNLTFSTLTVSNMSPEDSSIYLCSAETDSGQPQHFGDGTRLSIL.

The genes are TRBV5-1 and TRBJ2-5; the match to TRBD1 covers 11 bases. The germline V gene has CDR1 SGHRS and CDR2 YFSETQ. V gave up 5 bases and J gave up 0 bases; unmatched junction bases: 12. CDR3 length: 18 amino acids. In DNA, the CDR3 is TGCGCCAGCAGTCTGGGTCGGACAGGGGGCCCCTACCAAGAGACCCAGTACTTC. Translating gives CASSLGRTGGPYQETQYF.

The V gene is TRBV7-6, the J gene TRBJ2-7; possible D gene TRBD2, 6 bases. CDR3 length: 16 residues. The V and J ends lost 3 bases and 2 bases respectively, with 17 bases between them. The germline V gene encodes CDR1 SGHVS and CDR2 FNYEAQ. The CDR3 sequence is CASSLQPQGGPYEQYF. The DNA for the CDR3 is TGTGCCAGCAGCTTGCAACCCCAGGGAGGTCCCTACGAGCAGTACTTC. Based on the CDR3 plus reference TRBV7-6 and TRBJ2-7, the full variable domain is GAGVSQSPRYKVTKRGQDVALRCDPISGHVSLYWYRQALGQGPEFLTYFNYEAQQDKSGLPNDRFSAERPEGSISTLTIQRTEQRDSAMYRCASSLQPQGGPYEQYFGPGTRLTVT.

The chain employs TRBV6-1 and TRBJ2-7; 7 nucleotides align to TRBD1. There are 15 residues in the CDR3. Per the germline V gene, CDR1 is MNHNS and CDR2 is SASEGT. V was clipped by 2 bases and J by 2 bases; unmatched bases: 6. In nucleotides, the CDR3 is TGTGCCAGCAGTGAAAGGCCAGGGGGACCCTACGAGCAGTACTTC. Amino acid sequence: CASSERPGGPYEQYF.

The chain employs TRBV4-1 and TRBJ2-7, with a tentative D call TRBD1 (5 bases). The CDR3 contains 13 residues. From germline, CDR1 is MGHRA and CDR2 YSYEKL. The germline V and J ends were trimmed by 2 bases and 6 bases, with 11 bases remaining between them. The CDR3 loop reads CASSQLTDSEQYF. CDR3 nucleotide sequence: TGCGCCAGCAGCCAACTGACAGATTCCGAGCAGTACTTC.

The chain couples TRBV6-5 to TRBJ1-2, with D unresolved. Germline CDR1 and CDR2: MNHEY and SVGAGI. V was shortened by 4 bases and J by 1 base, with 13 bases between the two germline ends. CDR3 length: 15 residues. As DNA, the CDR3 is TGTGCCAGCAGTTCCGGTGGGCGCGTTAACTATGGCTACACCTTC. Encoded protein: CASSSGGRVNYGYTF.

The rearrangement uses TRBV11-2 and TRBJ2-7; D possibly corresponds to TRBD2 (5 bases). Trimming shortened V by 5 bases and J by 7 bases, and 18 bases separated the two germline ends. The length of the CDR3 is 14 residues. The germline V gene has CDR1 SGHAT and CDR2 FQNNGV. The CDR3 DNA sequence: TGTGCCAGCAGCCCGAGGGCGAGTCATGGAGAGCAGTACTTC. Encoded protein: CASSPRASHGEQYF.

V and J are TRBV7-6 and TRBJ1-1; D is perhaps TRBD1 (6 bases). Trimming took 5 bases from V and 5 from J, leaving 15 bases between them. This CDR3 region has 14 residues. Germline values: CDR1 SGHVS, CDR2 FNYEAQ. The CDR3 DNA reads as TGTGCCAGCAGCCCCCGGGGGGGCGGGACTGAAGCTTTCTTT. The encoded protein is CASSPRGGGTEAFF.

The chain couples TRBV5-1 to TRBJ2-7; no clear D. This CDR3 has 11 residues. The V end was cut by 8 bases, the J end by 3 bases, with 9 bases between. The germline V gene has CDR1 SGHRS and CDR2 YFSETQ. The CDR3 is CASSENYEQYF. As DNA, the CDR3 is TGCGCCAGTTCTGAGAACTACGAGCAGTACTTC.

The chain links TRBV2 to TRBJ1-2, with no clear D. CDR1 SNHLY and CDR2 FYNNEI come from the germline V gene. V was trimmed by 0 bases and J by 8 bases, leaving 13 bases between them. This CDR3 is built from 14 residues. The CDR3 DNA sequence: TGTGCCAGCAGTGAAGCTTCCGGAGAGATGGGCTACACCTTC. Encoded protein: CASSEASGEMGYTF.

This chain uses TRBV5-4 with TRBJ2-7; 7 bases fit TRBD1. V was pared by 5 bases and J by 2 bases, with 10 bases of the junction left unmatched. Germline assignment: CDR1 SGHNT and CDR2 YYREEE (reference sequence). The CDR3 covers 15 residues. The CDR3 DNA is TGTGCCAGCAGACCACATCCGGGACAGACCTACGAGCAGTACTTC. As protein: CASRPHPGQTYEQYF.

This sequence joins TRBV7-9 and TRBJ2-7; 8 positions match TRBD1. Germline V lookup: CDR1 SEHNR, CDR2 FQNEAQ (reference sequence). Trimming at V came to 5 bases and at J to 5 bases, leaving 23 bases not matched to a gene. The CDR3 spans 19 residues. The CDR3 sequence is CASSTFRRAHRQGSDEQYF. DNA of the CDR3: TGTGCCAGCAGCACTTTTCGGAGAGCCCATCGACAGGGGAGCGACGAGCAGTACTTC. Looking up the rest from reference TRBV7-9 and TRBJ2-7 gives the full variable domain: DTGVSQNPRHKITKRGQNVTFRCDPISEHNRLYWYRQTLGQGPEFLTYFQNEAQLEKSRLLSDRFSAERPKGSFSTLEIQRTEQGDSAMYLCASSTFRRAHRQGSDEQYFGPGTRLTVT.

The J gene is TRBJ2-7, the V gene TRBV7-6; 7 bases match TRBD1. With 5 bases clipped from V and 2 bases from J, the junction kept 6 bases outside the gene matches. The germline V gene has CDR1 SGHVS and CDR2 FNYEAQ. The length of the CDR3 is 14 residues. CDR3 in amino acids: CASSPPGQPYEQYF. CDR3 DNA sequence: TGTGCCAGCAGCCCGCCGGGACAGCCCTACGAGCAGTACTTC.

This clone has just a few counts. This chain links TRBV6-5 with TRBJ2-7; possibly TRBD1 for D (5 bases). Trimming cost V 8 bases and J 6 bases, with 20 bases left between them. The CDR3 contains 14 residues. CDR1 MNHEY and CDR2 SVGAGI come from the germline V gene. The CDR3 DNA follows: TGTGCCAGCCTAAGCCTCAAGGGGATGCTCGAGCAGTACTTC. It translates to CASLSLKGMLEQYF.

The rearrangement uses TRBV2 and TRBJ2-3, with 9 bases lining up with TRBD2. CDR1 SNHLY and CDR2 FYNNEI come from the germline V gene. The CDR3 runs to 15 residues. The V and J ends lost 6 bases and 5 bases, in that order; junction bases with no gene match: 9. The chain's CDR3 is CASSRSGGGGDTQYF. The CDR3 DNA sequence: TGTGCCAGCAGCCGTAGCGGGGGAGGGGGAGATACGCAGTATTTT.

V gene TRBV9 combines with J gene TRBJ2-1, with TRBD2 identical over 8 bases. After removal of 0 bases from V and 7 bases from J, the junction contained 3 bases not matched to a gene. This CDR3 is 14 amino acids long. Looked up from germline, CDR1 is SGDLS and CDR2 is YYNGEE. CDR3 region: CASSVDGGANEQFF. The CDR3 nucleotides read TGTGCCAGCAGCGTAGACGGGGGGGCAAATGAGCAGTTCTTC. Full variable domain (rest looked up from reference TRBV9 and TRBJ2-1): DSGVTQTPKHLITATGQRVTLRCSPRSGDLSVYWYQQSLDQGLQFLIQYYNGEERAKGNILERFSAQQFPDLHSELNLSSLELGDSALYFCASSVDGGANEQFFGPGTRLTVL.

The gene calls are TRBV6-6 and TRBJ1-2, with 7 bases aligning to TRBD1. After removal of 5 bases from V and 5 bases from J, the junction contained 5 bases not matched to a gene. This CDR3 region has 13 residues. Germline-derived CDR1 and CDR2 are MNHNY and SVGAGI (reference sequence). The CDR3 DNA is TGTGCCAGCAGTCCCGGGACAGATTATGGCTACACCTTC. Its translation: CASSPGTDYGYTF.

CDR3 region: CASSSDPGAFF. Written as DNA, the CDR3 is TGTGCCAGCAGCTCTGACCCGGGGGCTTTCTTT. The chain recombines TRBV11-2 with TRBJ1-1; D remains ambiguous. V shed 4 bases and J shed 11 bases, with 11 bases lying between them. This CDR3 is built from 11 residues. In germline, CDR1 is SGHAT, CDR2 FQNNGV.

CDR3 DNA: TGTGCCAGCAGCCACCCCCTCGGGACTGAAGCTTTCTTT. Translation: CASSHPLGTEAFF. J is TRBJ1-1 and V is TRBV4-2; D unclear. Germline CDR1 is LGHNA and CDR2 is YNFKEQ. The ends were cut back, 3 bases at V and 5 bases at J, with 10 bases in the middle. This CDR3 spans 13 amino acids.

The table lists this clone with a few counts. The rearrangement links TRBV6-5 to TRBJ1-3; D gene unclear. V lost 6 bases and J 0 bases, leaving 6 bases between the germline ends. Germline CDR1 is MNHEY and CDR2 is SVGAGI. This CDR3 comprises 13 residues. The CDR3 nucleotides are TGTGCCAGCAGGGGCTACTCTGGAAACACCATATATTTT. Translation gives CASRGYSGNTIYF.

The chain joins TRBV7-2 to TRBJ2-7; the D gene is possibly TRBD2 (6 bases). The CDR3 contains 15 residues. V was shortened by 7 bases and J by 2 bases, with 18 bases between the two germline ends. CDR1 and CDR2 from the germline V gene are SGHTA and FQGNSA. CDR3 region: CASTVIGGGPYEQYF. The CDR3 region has the DNA TGTGCCAGCACCGTGATCGGCGGAGGGCCCTACGAGCAGTACTTC.

CDR3 DNA sequence: TGTGCCTGGAGTGAAGACAGTAAAAGGAATGAGCAGTTCTTC. The encoded protein is CAWSEDSKRNEQFF. V usage is TRBV30 and J usage is TRBJ2-1, with D maybe TRBD1 (5 bases). V lost 1 base and J 7 bases, leaving 14 bases between the germline ends. The CDR3 totals 14 residues. Germline V gene sequence: CDR1 GTSNPN, CDR2 SVGIG (reference sequence).